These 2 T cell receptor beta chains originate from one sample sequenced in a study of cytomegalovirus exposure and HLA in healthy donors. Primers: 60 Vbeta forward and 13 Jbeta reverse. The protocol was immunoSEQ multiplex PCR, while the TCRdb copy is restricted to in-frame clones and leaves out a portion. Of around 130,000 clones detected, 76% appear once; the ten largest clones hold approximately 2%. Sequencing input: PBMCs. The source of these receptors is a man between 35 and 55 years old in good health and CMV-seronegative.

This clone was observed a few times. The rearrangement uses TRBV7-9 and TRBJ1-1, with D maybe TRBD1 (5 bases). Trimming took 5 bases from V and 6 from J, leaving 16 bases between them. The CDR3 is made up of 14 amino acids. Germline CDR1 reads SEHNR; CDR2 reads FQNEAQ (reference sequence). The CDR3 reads CASSTREGLSEAFF. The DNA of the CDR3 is TGTGCCAGCAGCACCCGGGAGGGGCTGTCTGAAGCTTTCTTT. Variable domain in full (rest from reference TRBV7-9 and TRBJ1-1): DTGVSQNPRHKITKRGQNVTFRCDPISEHNRLYWYRQTLGQGPEFLTYFQNEAQLEKSRLLSDRFSAERPKGSFSTLEIQRTEQGDSAMYLCASSTREGLSEAFFGQGTRLTVV.

The CDR3 protein is CASSASSGSNEQYF. CDR3 DNA: TGTGCCAGCAGTGCATCTAGCGGGAGCAACGAGCAGTACTTC. V usage is TRBV28 and J usage is TRBJ2-7, with TRBD2 matching over 10 bases. V was clipped by 5 bases and J by 5 bases; unmatched bases: 6. There are 14 residues in the CDR3. CDR1 and CDR2 (germline): MDHEN, SYDVKM.